The sequence of this TCR beta chain was determined in a study of vaccination effects on CD4 cells after COVID-19. Sequencing in the ViraFEST assay came after antigen-specific CD4+ T cells had been expanded with viral peptide pools, which were used to stimulate PBMC. Having been cultured for approximately ten days, the cells underwent CD4+ T cell isolation. Two-dose vaccination with either BNT162b2 or mRNA-1273 was given to the participants. It was on days 3 and 7 that half the medium was replaced with IL-2 medium. Remarks on this clone: As yet, its antigen is unknown.

Sequencing was performed with immunoSEQ multiplex PCR; in TCRdb, only in-frame clones are kept and a portion is missing. The data contain 30,000 to 40,000 clones, 72% of them seen just once; the ten biggest clones take up 12%. Trimming stripped 4 bases from V and 6 bases from J, with 12 bases between. The CDR3 is made up of 13 amino acids. CDR1 is ENHRY, CDR2 SYGVKD, per germline. The study, taken as a whole, reports: Nearly all vaccine-induced clones in healthy recipients recognized only SARS-CoV-2.

The sample consisted of CD4+ T cells from PBMCs cultured with HCoV-229E spike peptides, taken after COVID-19 vaccination. This TCR was recovered from a human donor who received a COVID-19 vaccine. The chain links TRBV10-3 to TRBJ1-2; D is undetermined. CDR3 sequence: CAISVAADDGYTF. The CDR3 nucleotides are TGTGCCATCAGTGTGGCGGCAGATGATGGCTACACCTTC.